This entry lists 19 T cell receptor beta chains sequenced from one sample in a study of prognosis after radiotherapy for stage I lung cancer. With two-round multiplex PCR, TCR beta CDR3 sequences were amplified from genomic DNA. The use of primers specific to each TRBV and TRBJ gene characterized first-round PCR. One entry per CDR3 protein, called by TCRdb with MiXCR from the multiplex PCR reads. The table includes approximately 17,000 distinct CDR3 sequences, around two fifths detected once. The source material was PBMCs, sampled before or after stereotactic body radiation therapy (not recorded which). The receptors stem from a donor at least 50 years old with non-small cell lung cancer.

This clonotype showed up just a few times. It may be a read error: a sequence one base away is much more abundant. This chain joins TRBV20-1 and TRBJ2-5, with 8 bases fitting TRBD2. Unmatched junction bases numbered 12, after V lost 5 bases and J lost 4 bases. Germline assignment: CDR1 DFQATT and CDR2 SNEGSKA (reference sequence). The CDR3 extends over 15 amino acids. The CDR3 DNA reads as TGCAGTGCTCTAGGGTATCTAGCGGGCGTAGAGACCCAGTACTTC. It codes for CSALGYLAGVETQYF.

V usage is TRBV12-3 or TRBV12-4 and J usage is TRBJ1-1, with 8 bases fitting TRBD1. J lost 3 bases, V lost 7 bases, and 10 bases had no gene match. This CDR3 comprises 15 residues. CDR3 nucleotide sequence: TGTGCCAGCACCCGGTCTGGACAGGGAGACACTGAAGCTTTCTTT. This gives the protein CASTRSGQGDTEAFF.

The table lists this clonotype with a count of one. The chain joins TRBV28 to TRBJ2-7, with no clear D. Germline V gives CDR1 MDHEN, CDR2 SYDVKM. The CDR3 spans 16 residues. The ends were cut back, 5 bases at V and 2 bases at J, with 19 bases in the middle. The CDR3 nucleotides are TGTGCCAGCAGTCCCCTGGGTGGGGTCCCTACCTACGAGCAGTACTTC. Amino acids: CASSPLGGVPTYEQYF.

The chain employs TRBV12-3 or TRBV12-4 and TRBJ1-6; D might be TRBD1 (6 bases). V was cut by 3 bases and J by 10 bases, with 13 bases left in between. The CDR3 covers 14 residues. CDR3 residues: CASSFWGRDSPLHF. The CDR3, as DNA: TGTGCCAGCAGTTTTTGGGGGCGAGACTCACCCCTCCACTTT.

This clonotype was observed at least ten times. The gene calls are TRBV30 and TRBJ1-4; D is uncertain. The germline CDR1 and CDR2 sequences are GTSNPN and SVGIG (reference sequence). The ends were cut back, 0 bases at V and 0 bases at J, with 8 bases in the middle. The CDR3 is 15 residues long. CDR3 loop: CAWSVKVPTNEKLFF. CDR3 coding DNA: TGTGCCTGGAGTGTAAAGGTGCCAACTAATGAAAAACTGTTTTTT.

This clonotype has a single count. This likely traces to a read error, being one base from a far larger clone. The chain links TRBV6-4 to TRBJ2-1; 9 positions agree with TRBD1. After removal of 10 bases from V and 8 bases from J, the junction contained 9 bases not matched to a gene. Germline loops: CDR1 MRHNA, CDR2 SNTAGT. This CDR3 region has 13 residues. DNA for the CDR3: TGTGCCAACACCACGGACAGGGGACATGAGCAGTTCTTC. This encodes CANTTDRGHEQFF.

Details on this clonotype: Mismatch with germline at one junction end may stem from a read error. V gene TRBV27 combines with J gene TRBJ1-2, with D possibly matching TRBD1 (5 bases). Germline values: CDR1 MNHEY, CDR2 SMNVEV (reference sequence). The CDR3 consists of 12 residues. For the CDR3, the DNA is TGTGCCAGCGGCACATGGGGCTATTGCTACACCTTC. It yields the protein CASGTWGYCYTF.

The CDR3 spells CASSLVVNQGYGYTF. The CDR3 nucleotides read TGTGCCAGCAGTTTGGTCGTCAATCAGGGGTATGGCTACACCTTC. The rearrangement links TRBV28 to TRBJ1-2, with a weak D call TRBD1 (6 bases). The CDR3 runs to 15 residues. The germline gives CDR1 MDHEN, CDR2 SYDVKM. V was clipped by 3 bases and J by 5 bases, with 16 bases between them.

To note about this clonotype: This could be a read error, since a much larger clone is one nucleotide away. This sequence joins TRBV6-2 or TRBV6-3 and TRBJ1-2, with D possibly being TRBD1 (6 bases). Germline V gives CDR1 MNHEY, CDR2 SVGEGT. CDR3 length: 13 amino acids. CDR3 sequence: CASSRTEIYGYNF. CDR3 DNA sequence: TGTGCCAGCAGTCGGACAGAGATTTATGGCTACAACTTC.

The genes are TRBV5-1 and TRBJ2-3; no firm D call. Germline CDR1 SGHRS, CDR2 YFSETQ. Trimming removed 9 bases at V and 3 bases at J, with 14 bases between. The CDR3 consists of 13 residues. The CDR3 here is CATQPDGTDTQYF. CDR3 sequence (DNA): TGCGCCACCCAACCGGACGGAACAGATACGCAGTATTTT. Combining the CDR3 with reference TRBV5-1 and TRBJ2-3 gives the whole variable domain KAGVTQTPRYLIKTRGQQVTLSCSPISGHRSVSWYQQTPGQGLQFLFEYFSETQRNKGNFPGRFSGRQFSNSRSEMNVSTLELGDSALYLCATQPDGTDTQYFGPGTRLTVL.

About this clonotype itself: A far larger clone is one nucleotide away, so this likely arose from a read error. This sequence joins TRBV6-9 and TRBJ2-7, with TRBD2 matching over 8 bases. Looked up from germline, CDR1 is MNHGY and CDR2 is SVAAGI. The CDR3 runs to 15 residues. V gave up 3 bases and J gave up 4 bases; unmatched junction bases: 8. Here the CDR3 reads CASSYSPTSAYEQYF. As DNA, the CDR3 is TGTGCCAGCAGTTACTCCCCGACTAGCGCTTACGAGCAGTACTTC.

About this clonotype: Given a far larger clone just one base away, this is likely a sequencing read error. This sequence joins TRBV6-5 and TRBJ2-1; 7 bases align to TRBD1. J gave up 6 bases and V 6 bases, and 11 bases lay outside the gene matches. The length of the CDR3 is 15 residues. Germline loops: CDR1 MNHEY, CDR2 SVGAGI. In DNA, the CDR3 is TGTGCCAGCAGCGTCGAGACAGGGACCTCCAATGAGCAGTTCTTC. Residues: CASSVETGTSNEQFF.

This clonotype is categorized as medium-sized. The chain uses TRBV11-2 and TRBJ1-1; no firm D call. In germline, CDR1 is SGHAT, CDR2 FQNNGV. The ends were cut back, 5 bases at V and 8 bases at J, with 15 bases in the middle. The CDR3 is 13 amino acids. The CDR3 loop reads CASSLQPGLEAFF. Here the CDR3 DNA reads TGTGCCAGCAGCCTCCAGCCCGGGTTGGAAGCTTTCTTT.

This clonotype was recorded many times. This chain uses TRBV5-5 with TRBJ2-3, with D possibly being TRBD2 (5 bases). The V gene lost 0 bases and the J gene lost 4 bases, with 9 bases spanning the gap. The V gene's germline CDR1 is SGHKS and CDR2 YYEKEE (reference sequence). The CDR3 has 14 amino acids. For the CDR3, the DNA is TGTGCCAGCAGCTTGGTTGCGGGTTCAGATACGCAGTATTTT. The encoded protein is CASSLVAGSDTQYF. Based on the CDR3 plus reference TRBV5-5 and TRBJ2-3, the full variable domain is DAGVTQSPTHLIKTRGQQVTLRCSPISGHKSVSWYQQVLGQGPQFIFQYYEKEERGRGNFPDRFSARQFPNYSSELNVNALLLGDSALYLCASSLVAGSDTQYFGPGTRLTVL.

This clonotype occurred a few times. This sequence joins TRBV6-5 and TRBJ1-3; TRBD1 is a possible D gene (5 bases). Per germline, CDR1 MNHEY and CDR2 SVGAGI. CDR3 length: 16 amino acids. The V gene lost 0 bases and the J gene lost 5 bases, with 14 bases spanning the gap. CDR3 sequence reads: CASSYSKGIGRNTIYF. The CDR3 region has the DNA TGTGCCAGCAGTTACTCGAAGGGGATCGGCAGAAACACCATATATTTT.

Comments on this clonotype: At one end, the junction sequence differs from germline, possibly due to a read error. The chain combines TRBV6-5 with TRBJ1-2; 7 positions agree with TRBD1. CDR1 is MNHEY and CDR2 is SVGAGI in the germline V gene. The CDR3 is made up of 13 amino acids. CDR3 in amino acids: CASSFTGADGYTF. In DNA form, the CDR3 reads TGCGCCAGCAGTTTTACAGGGGCGGATGGCTACACCTTC.

This clonotype has at least ten counts. This rearrangement joins TRBV2 to TRBJ1-2, with unresolved D. Germline loops: CDR1 SNHLY, CDR2 FYNNEI. Deletions cut 6 bases from V and 7 bases from J, with 21 bases between. The CDR3 is made up of 15 amino acids. This CDR3 reads CASRGTEDVGCGYTF. CDR3 coding DNA: TGTGCCAGCAGGGGAACCGAGGACGTTGGCTGTGGCTACACCTTC.

As regards this clonotype: A much larger clone lies one base from this, so it may be a read error. The chain joins TRBV18 to TRBJ2-1; tentative D call: TRBD2 (5 bases). V lost 3 bases to trimming and J lost 2 bases, with 14 bases between them. Germline CDR1 is KGHSH and CDR2 is LQKENI. The CDR3 length is 16 residues. For the CDR3, the DNA is TGTGCCAGCTCACCCAACATGGAGGTCACCTACAATGAGCAGTTCTTC. It encodes CASSPNMEVTYNEQFF.

About this clonotype itself: Germline is not matched at one junction end, which may reflect a read error. The chain joins TRBV5-1 to TRBJ2-1; 8 nucleotides line up with TRBD2. Germline V gives CDR1 SGHRS, CDR2 YFSETQ. CDR3 length: 16 amino acids. The DNA of the CDR3 is TGCTCCAGCAGCTTACTAGCGGTGGATGGCTACAATGAGCAGTTCTTC. Amino acids: CSSSLLAVDGYNEQFF.